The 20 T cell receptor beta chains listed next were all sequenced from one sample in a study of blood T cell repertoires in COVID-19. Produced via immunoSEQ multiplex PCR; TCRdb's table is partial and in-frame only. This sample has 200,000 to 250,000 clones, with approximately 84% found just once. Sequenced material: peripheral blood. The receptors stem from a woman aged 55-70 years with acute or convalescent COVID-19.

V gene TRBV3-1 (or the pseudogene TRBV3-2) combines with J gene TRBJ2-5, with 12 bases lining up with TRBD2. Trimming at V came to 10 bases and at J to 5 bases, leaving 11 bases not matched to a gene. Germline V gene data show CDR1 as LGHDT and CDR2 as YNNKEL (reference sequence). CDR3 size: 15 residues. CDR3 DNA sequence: TGTGCCACTACTCTCGGACTAGCGGGGTGGGAGACCCAGTACTTC. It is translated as CATTLGLAGWETQYF.

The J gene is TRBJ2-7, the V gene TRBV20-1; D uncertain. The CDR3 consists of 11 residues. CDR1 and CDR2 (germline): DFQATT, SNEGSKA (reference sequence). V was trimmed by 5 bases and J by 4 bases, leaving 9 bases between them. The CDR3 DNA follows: TGCAGTGCTTCCCGAGAGTACGAGCAGTACTTC. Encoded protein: CSASREYEQYF.

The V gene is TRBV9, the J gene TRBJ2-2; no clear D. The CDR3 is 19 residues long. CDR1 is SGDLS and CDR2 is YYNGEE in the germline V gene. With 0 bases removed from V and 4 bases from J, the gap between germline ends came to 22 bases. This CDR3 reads CASSVAGSASKTSTGELFF. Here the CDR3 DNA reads TGTGCCAGCAGCGTAGCAGGAAGTGCGTCTAAGACGAGCACCGGGGAGCTGTTTTTT.

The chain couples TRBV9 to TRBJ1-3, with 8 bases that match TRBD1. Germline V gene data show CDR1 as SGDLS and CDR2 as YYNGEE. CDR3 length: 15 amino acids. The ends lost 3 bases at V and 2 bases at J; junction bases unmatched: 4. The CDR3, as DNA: TGTGCCAGCAGCGATCGACAGGGGACTGGAAACACCATATATTTT. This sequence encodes CASSDRQGTGNTIYF.

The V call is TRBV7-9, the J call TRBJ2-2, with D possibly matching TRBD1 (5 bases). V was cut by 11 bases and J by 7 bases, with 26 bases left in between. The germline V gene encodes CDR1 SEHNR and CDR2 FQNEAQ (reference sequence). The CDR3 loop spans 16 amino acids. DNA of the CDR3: TGTGCCTTAAACTTGGGGCGCGATACATTGGGCGGGGAGCTGTTTTTT. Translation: CALNLGRDTLGGELFF.

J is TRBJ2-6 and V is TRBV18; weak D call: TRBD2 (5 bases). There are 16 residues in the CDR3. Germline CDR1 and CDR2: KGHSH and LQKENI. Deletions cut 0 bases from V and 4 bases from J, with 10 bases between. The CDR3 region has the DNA TGTGCCAGCTCACCACCGTGGGAGCCCGGGGCCAACGTCCTGACTTTC. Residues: CASSPPWEPGANVLTF.

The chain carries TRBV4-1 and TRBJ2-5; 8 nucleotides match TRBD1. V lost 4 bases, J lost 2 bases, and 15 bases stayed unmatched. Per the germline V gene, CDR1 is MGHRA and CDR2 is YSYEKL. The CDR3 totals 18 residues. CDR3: CASSPSWAYRDRQETQYF. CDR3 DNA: TGCGCCAGCAGCCCCTCGTGGGCTTATCGGGACAGGCAAGAGACCCAGTACTTC.

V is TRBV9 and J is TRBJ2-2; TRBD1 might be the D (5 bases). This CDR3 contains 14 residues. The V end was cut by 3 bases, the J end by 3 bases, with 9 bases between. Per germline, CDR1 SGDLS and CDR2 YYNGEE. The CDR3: CASSETVYTGELFF. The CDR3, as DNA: TGTGCCAGCAGCGAGACAGTTTACACCGGGGAGCTGTTTTTT.

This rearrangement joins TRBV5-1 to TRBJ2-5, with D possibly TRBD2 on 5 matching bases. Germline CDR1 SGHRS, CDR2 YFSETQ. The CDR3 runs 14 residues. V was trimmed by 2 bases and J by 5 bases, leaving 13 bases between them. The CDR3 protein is CASSFLGSVETQYF. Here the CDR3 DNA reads TGCGCCAGCAGCTTCTTGGGGAGTGTTGAGACCCAGTACTTC.

This CDR3 is CASSLGVGRNQPQHF. The DNA of the CDR3 is TGTGCCAGCAGCTTGGGTGTGGGGCGGAATCAGCCCCAGCATTTT. The chain is built from TRBV5-8 and TRBJ1-5; the D gene is possibly TRBD1 (5 bases). V was trimmed by 0 bases and J by 4 bases, leaving 11 bases between them. Germline values: CDR1 SGHTS, CDR2 YDEGEE. This CDR3 region has 15 residues.

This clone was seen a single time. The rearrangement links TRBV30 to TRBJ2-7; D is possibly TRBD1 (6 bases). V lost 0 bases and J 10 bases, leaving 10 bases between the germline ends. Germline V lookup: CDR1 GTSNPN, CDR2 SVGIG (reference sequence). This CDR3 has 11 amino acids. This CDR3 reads CAWSVRGYQYF. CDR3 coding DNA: TGTGCCTGGAGTGTGAGGGGGTACCAGTACTTC.

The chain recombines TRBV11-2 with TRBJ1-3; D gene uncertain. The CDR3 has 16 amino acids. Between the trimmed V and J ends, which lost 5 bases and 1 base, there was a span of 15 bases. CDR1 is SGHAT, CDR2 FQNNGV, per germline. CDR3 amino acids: CASSQESAVSGNTIYF. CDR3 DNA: TGTGCCAGCAGCCAAGAGAGTGCCGTTTCTGGAAACACCATATATTTT.

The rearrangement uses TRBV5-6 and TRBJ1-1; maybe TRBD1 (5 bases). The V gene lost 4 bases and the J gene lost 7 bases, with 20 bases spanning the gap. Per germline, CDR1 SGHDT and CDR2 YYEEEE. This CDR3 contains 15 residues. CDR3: CASSPAGGWDGEAFF. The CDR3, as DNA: TGTGCCAGCAGCCCCGCGGGGGGTTGGGACGGTGAAGCTTTCTTT.

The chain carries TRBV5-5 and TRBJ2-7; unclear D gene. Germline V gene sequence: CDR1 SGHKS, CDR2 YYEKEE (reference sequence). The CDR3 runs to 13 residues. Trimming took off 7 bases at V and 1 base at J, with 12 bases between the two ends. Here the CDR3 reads CASDFSGSYEQYF. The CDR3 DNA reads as TGTGCCAGCGATTTTAGTGGTTCCTACGAGCAGTACTTC.

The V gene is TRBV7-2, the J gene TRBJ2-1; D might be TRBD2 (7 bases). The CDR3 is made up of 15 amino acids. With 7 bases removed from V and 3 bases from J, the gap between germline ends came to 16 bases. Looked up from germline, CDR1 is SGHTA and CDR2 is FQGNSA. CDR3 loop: CASTMGGGGYNEQFF. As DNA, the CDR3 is TGTGCCAGCACAATGGGAGGGGGAGGCTACAATGAGCAGTTCTTC.

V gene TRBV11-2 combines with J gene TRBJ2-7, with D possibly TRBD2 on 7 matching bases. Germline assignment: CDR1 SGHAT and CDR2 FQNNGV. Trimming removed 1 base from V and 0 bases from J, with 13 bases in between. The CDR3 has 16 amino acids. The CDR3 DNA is TGTGCCAGCAGCTTAGGGGAGGGGGTTTTCTCCTACGAGCAGTACTTC. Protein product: CASSLGEGVFSYEQYF.

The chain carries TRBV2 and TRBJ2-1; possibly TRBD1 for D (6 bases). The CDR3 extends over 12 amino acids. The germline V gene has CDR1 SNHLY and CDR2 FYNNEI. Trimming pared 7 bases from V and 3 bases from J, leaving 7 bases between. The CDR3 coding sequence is TGTGCCAGCAAGGGGGACTACAATGAGCAGTTCTTC. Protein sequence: CASKGDYNEQFF.

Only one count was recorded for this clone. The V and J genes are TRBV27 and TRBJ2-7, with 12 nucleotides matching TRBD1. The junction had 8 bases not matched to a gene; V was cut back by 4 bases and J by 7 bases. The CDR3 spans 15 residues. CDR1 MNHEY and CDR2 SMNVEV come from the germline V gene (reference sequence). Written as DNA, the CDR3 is TGTGCCAGCAGTTCACGGGACAGGGGGCCCGGGGAGCAGTACTTC. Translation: CASSSRDRGPGEQYF.

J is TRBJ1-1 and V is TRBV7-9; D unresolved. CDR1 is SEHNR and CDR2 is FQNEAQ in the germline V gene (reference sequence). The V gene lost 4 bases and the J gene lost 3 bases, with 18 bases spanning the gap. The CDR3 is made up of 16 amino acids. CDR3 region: CASSSGLSWEDTEAFF. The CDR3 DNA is TGTGCCAGCAGCTCAGGACTTTCCTGGGAGGACACTGAAGCTTTCTTT.

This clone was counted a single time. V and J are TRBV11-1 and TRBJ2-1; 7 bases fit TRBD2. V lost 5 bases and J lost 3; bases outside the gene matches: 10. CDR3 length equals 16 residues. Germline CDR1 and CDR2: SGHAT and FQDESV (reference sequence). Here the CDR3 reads CASSAQTSRRYNEQFF. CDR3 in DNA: TGTGCCAGCAGCGCACAGACTAGCCGCCGCTACAATGAGCAGTTCTTC.